This is a list of T cell receptor beta chains from one sample in a study of Ad26.COV2.S vaccination and SARS-CoV-2 variants. Libraries were prepared by immunoSEQ multiplex PCR; TCRdb keeps only in-frame clonotypes and omits some of them. Of about 350,000 clones in the sample, approximately 81% were seen once. The sequencing used peripheral blood, collected in a trial of Ad26.COV2.S vaccine versus placebo. These TCRs come from a person aged 18 to 59 who received the Ad26.COV2.S COVID-19 vaccine or a placebo. The CDR3 runs from the conserved cysteine through the conserved F or W. A D gene is named only where the DNA matches it firmly. Only part of the rows carry a size: once, few, many, or a class if the clone is expanded.

cdr3_aa,cdr3_nt,clone_size,j_call,v_call,d_call
CASSLSGEVMNTEAFF,TGTGCCAGCAGCTTGTCTGGTGAGGTAATGAACACTGAAGCTTTCTTT,-,TRBJ1-1,TRBV5-6,-
CASRSSGSKSYNEQFF,TGTGCCAGCAGATCAAGCGGGAGCAAGTCCTACAATGAGCAGTTCTTC,-,TRBJ2-1,TRBV28,TRBD2
CASRDHSGSSYEQYF,TGTGCCAGCAGAGACCATAGCGGTAGCTCCTACGAGCAGTACTTC,-,TRBJ2-7,TRBV28,-
CASSPKEGGRPYEQYF,TGTGCCAGCAGCCCGAAGGAGGGGGGGCGACCCTACGAGCAGTACTTC,-,TRBJ2-7,TRBV7-2,-
CASSQTGNTEAFF,TGTGCCAGCAGCCAAACAGGAAACACTGAAGCTTTCTTT,-,TRBJ1-1,TRBV9,-
CASSWGGVMNTEAFF,TGTGCCAGCAGCTGGGGGGGGGTCATGAACACTGAAGCTTTCTTT,many,TRBJ1-1,TRBV7-2,-
CASSSSLDRFNSPLHF,TGTGCCAGCAGTTCCAGCCTGGACAGGTTTAATTCACCCCTCCACTTT,-,TRBJ1-6,TRBV6-2/TRBV6-3,TRBD1
CASSDSARSETQYF,TGTGCCAGCAGTGACTCCGCCCGGTCGGAGACCCAGTACTTC,-,TRBJ2-5,TRBV6-4,-
CATSRDGASRGNYGYTF,TGTGCCACCAGCAGAGATGGGGCATCCAGGGGGAACTATGGCTACACCTTC,-,TRBJ1-2,TRBV15,TRBD1
CASSEATGRVNEQFF,TGTGCCAGCAGTGAAGCGACAGGGAGGGTCAATGAGCAGTTCTTC,-,TRBJ2-1,TRBV25-1,-
CAWSVRSGLSTDTQYF,TGTGCCTGGAGTGTACGTAGCGGGCTGAGCACAGATACGCAGTATTTT,-,TRBJ2-3,TRBV30,TRBD2
CASSLGHSGANVLTF,TGTGCCAGCAGTTTGGGTCACTCTGGGGCCAACGTCCTGACTTTC,few,TRBJ2-6,TRBV28,-
CASSYPKRQEGYEQYF,TGTGCCAGCAGTTACCCAAAGAGACAGGAGGGGTACGAGCAGTACTTC,-,TRBJ2-7,TRBV6-2/TRBV6-3,-
CASSLGPVQGPYEQYF,TGTGCCAGCAGCTTAGGTCCCGTACAGGGACCCTACGAGCAGTACTTC,-,TRBJ2-7,TRBV11-2,-
CASRGGRNEKLFF,TGTGCCAGCAGAGGGGGTCGTAATGAAAAACTGTTTTTT,-,TRBJ1-4,TRBV27,-
CASSGEQGALLGGEQYF,TGTGCCAGCAGTGGGGAACAGGGGGCATTACTCGGGGGCGAGCAGTACTTC,-,TRBJ2-7,TRBV28,TRBD1
CASIKGQGYSYEQYF,TGTGCCAGCATAAAGGGACAGGGCTACTCCTACGAGCAGTACTTC,few,TRBJ2-7,TRBV6-5,TRBD1
CSAEDRGRRETQYF,TGCAGCGCTGAGGACAGGGGGCGCCGGGAGACCCAGTACTTC,-,TRBJ2-5,TRBV29-1,TRBD1
CATSRDLTDTQYF,TGTGCCACCAGCAGAGATCTCACAGATACGCAGTATTTT,-,TRBJ2-3,TRBV15,-
CASSPLDPSSYNSPLHF,TGTGCCAGCTCACCACTGGACCCCAGCTCCTATAATTCACCCCTCCACTTT,-,TRBJ1-6,TRBV18,-
CASSSLRVAGDSTQYF,TGTGCCAGCAGTTCCTTGAGAGTAGCGGGAGATTCTACCCAGTACTTC,-,TRBJ2-5,TRBV28,TRBD2
CASSFFGTGEIAYEQYF,TGTGCCAGCAGTTTTTTCGGGACAGGGGAAATTGCCTACGAGCAGTACTTC,-,TRBJ2-7,TRBV28,TRBD1
CASSGAAYNEQFF,TGCGCCAGCTCGGGGGCGGCCTACAATGAGCAGTTCTTC,-,TRBJ2-1,TRBV4-1,-
CASSQGQGAGQPQHF,TGTGCCAGCAGCCAGGGACAGGGGGCCGGGCAGCCCCAGCATTTT,-,TRBJ1-5,TRBV7-8,TRBD1
CASTEPYNEQFF,TGTGCCAGCACGGAACCTTACAATGAGCAGTTCTTC,-,TRBJ2-1,TRBV12-3/TRBV12-4,-
CASSLLQRGNYEQYF,TGTGCCAGCAGCTTACTTCAACGGGGGAACTACGAGCAGTACTTC,once,TRBJ2-7,TRBV7-9,-